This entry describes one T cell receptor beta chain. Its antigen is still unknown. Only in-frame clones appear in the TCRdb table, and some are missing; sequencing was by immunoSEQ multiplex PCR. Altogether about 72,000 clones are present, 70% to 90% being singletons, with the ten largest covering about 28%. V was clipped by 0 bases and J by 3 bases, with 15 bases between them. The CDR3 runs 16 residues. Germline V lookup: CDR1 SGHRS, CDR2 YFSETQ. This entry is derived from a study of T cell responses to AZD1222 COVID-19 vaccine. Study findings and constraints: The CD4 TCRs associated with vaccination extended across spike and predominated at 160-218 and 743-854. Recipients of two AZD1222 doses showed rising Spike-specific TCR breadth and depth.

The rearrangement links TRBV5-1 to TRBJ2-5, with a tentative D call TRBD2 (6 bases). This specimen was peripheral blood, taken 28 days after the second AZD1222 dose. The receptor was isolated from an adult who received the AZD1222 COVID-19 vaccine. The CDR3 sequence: CASSLGGAGREETQYF. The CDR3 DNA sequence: TGCGCCAGCAGCTTGGGGGGAGCGGGCCGAGAAGAGACCCAGTACTTC.